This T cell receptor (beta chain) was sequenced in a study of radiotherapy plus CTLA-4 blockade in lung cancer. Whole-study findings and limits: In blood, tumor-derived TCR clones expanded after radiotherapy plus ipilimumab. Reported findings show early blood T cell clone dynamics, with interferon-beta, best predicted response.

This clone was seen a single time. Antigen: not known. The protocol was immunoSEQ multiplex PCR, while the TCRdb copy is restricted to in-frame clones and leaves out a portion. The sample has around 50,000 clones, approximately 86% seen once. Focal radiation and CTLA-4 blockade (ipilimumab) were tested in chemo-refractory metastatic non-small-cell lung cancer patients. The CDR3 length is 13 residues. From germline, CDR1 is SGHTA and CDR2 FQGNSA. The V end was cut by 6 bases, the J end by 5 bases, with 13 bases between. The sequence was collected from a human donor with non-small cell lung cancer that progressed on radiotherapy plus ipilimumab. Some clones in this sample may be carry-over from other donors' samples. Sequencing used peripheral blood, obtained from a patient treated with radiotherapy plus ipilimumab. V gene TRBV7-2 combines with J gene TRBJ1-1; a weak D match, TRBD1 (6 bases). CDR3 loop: CASSKQGRTEAFF. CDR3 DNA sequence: TGTGCCAGCAGTAAACAGGGAAGAACTGAAGCTTTCTTT.